The clone carrying this TCR beta chain was seen a handful of times. These data belong to a study of T cells in Graves' hyperthyroidism and ophthalmopathy. When ophthalmopathy did not progress within 18 months, Graves' hyperthyroidism was considered stable. Participants, patients aged 18 to 65, had newly diagnosed hyperthyroidism with a duration under 2 months. For the diagnoses, clinical symptoms, serum thyroxine and TRAb, thyroid ultrasound and orbital computed tomography were used. The PBMCs had their origin in 8.5 to 10 ml of fresh peripheral blood. Template material for amplifying TCR beta CDR3 regions consisted of RNA transcripts. In the first-round RT-PCR of the TCR CDR3, the HTBI primer set was used. TCRdb analysed the multiplex PCR reads with MiXCR anew, one entry per CDR3 protein. The sample records about 360,000 distinct CDR3 sequences, 13% being singletons. Trimming pared 6 bases from V and 5 bases from J, leaving 13 bases between. The CDR3 contains 13 residues. Germline V lookup: CDR1 LNHNV, CDR2 YYDKDF (reference sequence).

The TCR sequence derives from a woman between 18 and 29 years old with Graves' hyperthyroidism. The chain is built from TRBV15 and TRBJ2-5; D is ambiguous. Material for sequencing was blood. Written as DNA, the CDR3 is TGTGCCACCAGAGGGTCCTTCGGGGAGACCCAGTACTTC. Translated: CATRGSFGETQYF.